Each of the 13 T cell receptor beta chains below was sequenced from the same sample in a study of blood T cell dynamics during melanoma immunotherapy (dated by TCRdb to the early 2020s). The library was prepared using the immunoSEQ multiplex PCR assay. TCRdb took this table from immuneACCESS and kept in-frame rearrangements with V and J called. Such tables lack part of the clones; where checked against another copy, unresolved V genes explain under half of the gap, and the rest is unexplained. The sample table records 15,000 to 20,000 clones; approximately 89% of these occur just once. The ten most abundant clones make up less than 2% of the sample. What the time point label conveys for this sample: pre-treatment baseline. The input for sequencing was blood, taken from a patient treated with checkpoint blockade. The receptors were sampled from a human donor with melanoma.

The CDR3 protein is CASSPGLPGSGNTIYF. The CDR3, as DNA: TGTGCCAGCAGCCCCGGACTCCCGGGCTCTGGAAACACCATATATTTT. The chain uses TRBV5-4 and TRBJ1-3; D call uncertain. V was shortened by 4 bases and J by 0 bases, with 14 bases between the two germline ends. CDR3 length: 16 amino acids. Germline CDR1 SGHNT, CDR2 YYREEE (reference sequence).

This clone was seen a single time. The CDR3 sequence is CASREGGRRDTQYF. CDR3 nucleotide sequence: TGTGCCAGTCGGGAGGGCGGCAGACGAGATACGCAGTATTTT. The genes are TRBV28 and TRBJ2-3, with TRBD2 matching 8 bases. The CDR3 contains 14 residues. After removal of 9 bases from V and 5 bases from J, the junction contained 10 bases not matched to a gene. Germline-derived CDR1 and CDR2 are MDHEN and SYDVKM. Looking up the rest from reference TRBV28 and TRBJ2-3 gives the full variable domain: DVKVTQSSRYLVKRTGEKVFLECVQDMDHENMFWYRQDPGLGLRLIYFSYDVKMKEKGDIPEGYSVSREKKERFSLILESASTNQTSMYLCASREGGRRDTQYFGPGTRLTVL.

The chain links TRBV11-1 to TRBJ2-3; D call uncertain. Germline-derived CDR1 and CDR2 are SGHAT and FQDESV (reference sequence). The CDR3 totals 13 residues. Between the trimmed V and J ends, which lost 1 base and 7 bases, there was a span of 9 bases. This CDR3 is CASSLGAANTQYF. The CDR3 DNA reads TGTGCCAGCAGCTTAGGGGCGGCTAATACGCAGTATTTT.

The V call is TRBV5-1, the J call TRBJ2-7, with 7 bases lining up with TRBD2. Trimming cost V 4 bases and J 3 bases; bases outside gene matches: 7. This CDR3 spans 14 amino acids. The germline V gene has CDR1 SGHRS and CDR2 YFSETQ. The CDR3 DNA reads as TGCGCCAGCAGCCCCGGGAGGTCAGGCTACGAGCAGTACTTC. Translated, it gives CASSPGRSGYEQYF. Drawing the rest from reference TRBV5-1 and TRBJ2-7, the complete variable domain is KAGVTQTPRYLIKTRGQQVTLSCSPISGHRSVSWYQQTPGQGLQFLFEYFSETQRNKGNFPGRFSGRQFSNSRSEMNVSTLELGDSALYLCASSPGRSGYEQYFGPGTRLTVT.

V usage is TRBV6-5 and J usage is TRBJ1-1; D is perhaps TRBD1 (5 bases). This CDR3 is built from 15 residues. Per the germline V gene, CDR1 is MNHEY and CDR2 is SVGAGI. Trimming cost V 3 bases and J 2 bases, with 13 bases left between them. CDR3 amino acids: CASSYNPTDNTEAFF. CDR3 DNA sequence: TGTGCCAGCAGTTATAACCCGACAGACAACACTGAAGCTTTCTTT.

This clone was counted once. The V call is TRBV5-4, the J call TRBJ2-5; 7 positions agree with TRBD1. With V trimmed by 0 bases and J by 1 base, 3 bases remained unmatched. The CDR3 is 15 amino acids. CDR1 and CDR2 (germline): SGHNT, YYREEE (reference sequence). This chain's CDR3 is CASSLGQGRQETQYF. The CDR3 DNA follows: TGTGCCAGCAGCTTGGGACAGGGACGCCAAGAGACCCAGTACTTC.

The chain recombines TRBV5-6 with TRBJ2-1, with TRBD2 identical over 8 bases. CDR1 and CDR2 from the germline V gene are SGHDT and YYEEEE. Trimming at V came to 1 base and at J to 8 bases, leaving 5 bases not matched to a gene. This CDR3 region has 14 residues. The CDR3 DNA reads as TGTGCCAGCAGCTTGACGTCAGCGGGGGATGAGCAGTTCTTC. Its protein is CASSLTSAGDEQFF. The full variable domain, in which reference TRBV5-6 and TRBJ2-1 provide the parts outside the CDR3, is DAGVTQSPTHLIKTRGQQVTLRCSPKSGHDTVSWYQQALGQGPQFIFQYYEEEERQRGNFPDRFSGHQFPNYSSELNVNALLLGDSALYLCASSLTSAGDEQFFGPGTRLTVL.

This chain uses TRBV11-2 with TRBJ2-7; 12 bases align to TRBD1. In germline, CDR1 is SGHAT, CDR2 FQNNGV. The CDR3 spans 15 residues. Trimming cost V 5 bases and J 4 bases; bases outside gene matches: 6. CDR3 DNA: TGTGCCAGCAGCCTCGGGACAGGGGGCAGGTACGAGCAGTACTTC. Translation: CASSLGTGGRYEQYF.

The genes are TRBV11-2 and TRBJ1-1; tentatively, D is TRBD1 (6 bases). Looked up from germline, CDR1 is SGHAT and CDR2 is FQNNGV. V lost 7 bases to trimming and J lost 3 bases, with 24 bases between them. This CDR3 comprises 17 residues. DNA for the CDR3: TGTGCCAGCACCTCCATAGGGGGTAGGGAGGAGGACACTGAAGCTTTCTTT. Translated: CASTSIGGREEDTEAFF.

The genes are TRBV25-1 and TRBJ1-6; D is ambiguous. The CDR3 is 12 amino acids. Germline lookup yields CDR1 MGHDK and CDR2 SYGVNS. V was clipped by 6 bases and J by 4 bases, with 4 bases between them. CDR3 sequence reads: CASRGYNSPLHF. The DNA of the CDR3 is TGTGCCAGCAGGGGTTATAATTCACCCCTCCACTTT.

The chain carries TRBV5-1 and TRBJ1-1; possible D gene TRBD1, 6 bases. Trimming shortened V by 4 bases and J by 3 bases, and 13 bases separated the two germline ends. Germline V gene sequence: CDR1 SGHRS, CDR2 YFSETQ. This CDR3 region has 14 residues. CDR3 sequence reads: CASSPWTADTEAFF. The CDR3 DNA is TGCGCCAGCAGCCCTTGGACAGCGGACACTGAAGCTTTCTTT.

The chain uses TRBV14 and TRBJ1-4; D call uncertain. The CDR3 spans 12 residues. The germline V and J ends were trimmed by 8 bases and 5 bases, with 9 bases remaining between them. The germline V gene has CDR1 SGHDN and CDR2 FVKESK. CDR3: CASGKRNEKLFF. The CDR3 DNA is TGTGCCAGCGGAAAACGGAATGAAAAACTGTTTTTT.

The chain employs TRBV7-2 and TRBJ2-7; D is uncertain. V gave up 2 bases and J gave up 3 bases, with 14 bases separating them. CDR3 length: 15 residues. Germline values: CDR1 SGHTA, CDR2 FQGNSA. As DNA, the CDR3 is TGTGCCAGCAGCTTAAAAGTCGGAGTACTCTACGAGCAGTACTTC. It translates to CASSLKVGVLYEQYF.